The T cell receptor (beta chain) described here comes from a study of CD8 T cells in Susac syndrome. The germline gives CDR1 DFQATT, CDR2 SNEGSKA (reference sequence). J was trimmed by 0 bases and V by 3 bases; bases with no gene match: 8. There are 16 residues in the CDR3. With random hexamers, 0.5 to 1 ug RNA was reverse transcribed. Via MiXCR, TCRdb re-called the immunoSEQ multiplex PCR reads, giving one row per CDR3 protein. The sample carries over 140,000 distinct CDR3 sequences, roughly 94% recorded once. This clonotype was recorded a few times. This clonotype originated in a human donor with Susac syndrome. Sequencing used CD4+ T cells from PBMCs. The V call is TRBV20-1, the J call TRBJ2-4; 7 bases align to TRBD1. CDR3 residues: CSASNGQELAKNIQYF. The CDR3 region has the DNA TGCAGTGCTAGCAACGGACAGGAACTAGCCAAAAACATTCAGTACTTC.